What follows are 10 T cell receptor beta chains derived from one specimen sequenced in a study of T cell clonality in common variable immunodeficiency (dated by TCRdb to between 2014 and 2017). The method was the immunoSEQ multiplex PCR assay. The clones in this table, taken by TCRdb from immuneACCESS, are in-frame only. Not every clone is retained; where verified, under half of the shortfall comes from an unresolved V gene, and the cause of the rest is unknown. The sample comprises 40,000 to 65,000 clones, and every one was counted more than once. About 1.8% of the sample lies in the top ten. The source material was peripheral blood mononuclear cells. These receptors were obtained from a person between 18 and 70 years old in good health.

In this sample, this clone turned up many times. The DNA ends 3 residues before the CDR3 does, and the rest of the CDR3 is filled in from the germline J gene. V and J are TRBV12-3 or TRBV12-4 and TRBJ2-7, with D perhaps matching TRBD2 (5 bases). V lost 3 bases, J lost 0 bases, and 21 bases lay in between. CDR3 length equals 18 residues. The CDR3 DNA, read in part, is TGTGCCAGCAGTTTCGCGGCCTTAGTCCAGCGGAGCTCCTACGAG. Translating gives CASSFAALVQRSSYE. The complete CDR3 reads CASSFAALVQRSSYEQYF.

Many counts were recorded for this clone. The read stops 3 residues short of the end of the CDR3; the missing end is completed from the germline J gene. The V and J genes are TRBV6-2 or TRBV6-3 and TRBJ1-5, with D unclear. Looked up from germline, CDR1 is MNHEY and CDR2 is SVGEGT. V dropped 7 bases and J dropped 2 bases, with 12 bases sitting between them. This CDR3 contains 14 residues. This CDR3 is CASKATVGNQPQHF. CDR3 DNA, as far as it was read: TGTGCCAGCAAAGCAACCGTTGGCAATCAGCCC.

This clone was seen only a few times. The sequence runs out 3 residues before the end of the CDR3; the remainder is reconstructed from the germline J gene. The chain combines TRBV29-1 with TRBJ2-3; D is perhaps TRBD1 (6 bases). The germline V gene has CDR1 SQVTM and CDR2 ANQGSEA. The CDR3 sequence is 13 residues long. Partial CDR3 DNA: TGCAGCGTCGGGACAAACTACCAAGAGACG. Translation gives CSVGTNYQET. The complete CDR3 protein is CSVGTNYQETQYF.

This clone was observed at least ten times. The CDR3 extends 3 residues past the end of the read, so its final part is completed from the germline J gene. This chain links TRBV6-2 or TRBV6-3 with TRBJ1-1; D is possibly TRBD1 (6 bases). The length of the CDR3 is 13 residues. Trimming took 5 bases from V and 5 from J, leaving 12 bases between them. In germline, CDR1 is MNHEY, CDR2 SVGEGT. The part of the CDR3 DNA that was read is TGTGCCAGCAGTGACGGGGGGCGGACTGAA. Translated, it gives CASSDGGRTE. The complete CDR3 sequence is CASSDGGRTEAFF.

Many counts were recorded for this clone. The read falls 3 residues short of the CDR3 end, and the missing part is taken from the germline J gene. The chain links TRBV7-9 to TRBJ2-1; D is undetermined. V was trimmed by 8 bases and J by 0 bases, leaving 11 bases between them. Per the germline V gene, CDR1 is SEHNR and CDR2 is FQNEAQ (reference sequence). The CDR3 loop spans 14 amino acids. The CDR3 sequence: CASPTSLSYNEQFF. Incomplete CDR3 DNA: TGTGCCAGCCCCACGAGCCTCTCCTACAATGAG.

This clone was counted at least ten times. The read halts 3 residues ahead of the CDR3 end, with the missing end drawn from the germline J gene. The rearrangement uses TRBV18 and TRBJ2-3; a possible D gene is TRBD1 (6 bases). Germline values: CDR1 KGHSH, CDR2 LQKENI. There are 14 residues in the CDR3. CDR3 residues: CASSPSGQRETQYF. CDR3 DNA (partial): TGTGCCAGCTCACCATCGGGACAACGAGAGACG.

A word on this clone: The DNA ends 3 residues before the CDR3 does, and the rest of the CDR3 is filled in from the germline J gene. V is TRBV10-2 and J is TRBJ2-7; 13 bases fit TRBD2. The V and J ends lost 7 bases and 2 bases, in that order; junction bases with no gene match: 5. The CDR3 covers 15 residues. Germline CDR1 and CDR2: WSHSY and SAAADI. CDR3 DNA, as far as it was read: TGCGCCAGCAATACGGGACTAGCGGGACCCTACGAG. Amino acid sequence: CASNTGLAGPYE. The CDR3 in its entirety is CASNTGLAGPYEQYF.

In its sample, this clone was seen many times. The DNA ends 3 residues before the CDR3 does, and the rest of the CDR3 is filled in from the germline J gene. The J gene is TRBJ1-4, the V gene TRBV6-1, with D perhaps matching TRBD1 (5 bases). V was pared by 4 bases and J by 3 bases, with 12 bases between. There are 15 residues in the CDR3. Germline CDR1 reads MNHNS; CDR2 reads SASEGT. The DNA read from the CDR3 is TGTGCCAGCAGTGCAGGGAGGGAACCTAATGAAAAA. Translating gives CASSAGREPNEK. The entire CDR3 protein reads CASSAGREPNEKLFF.

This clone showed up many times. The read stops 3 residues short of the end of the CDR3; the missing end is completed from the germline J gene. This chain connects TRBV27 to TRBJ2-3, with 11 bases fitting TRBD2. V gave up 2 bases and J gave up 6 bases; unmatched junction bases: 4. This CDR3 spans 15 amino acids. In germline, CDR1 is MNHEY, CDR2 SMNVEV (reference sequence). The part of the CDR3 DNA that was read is TGTGCCAGCAGTTTACTAGCGGGGGGCGGGGATACG. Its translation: CASSLLAGGGDT. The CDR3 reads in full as CASSLLAGGGDTQYF.

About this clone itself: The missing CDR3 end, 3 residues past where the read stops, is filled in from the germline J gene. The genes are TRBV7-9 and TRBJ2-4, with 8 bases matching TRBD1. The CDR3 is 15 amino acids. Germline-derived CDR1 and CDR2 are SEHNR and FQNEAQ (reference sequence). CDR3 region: CASSLKDRENYGQYF. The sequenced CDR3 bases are TGTGCCAGCAGCTTAAAGGACAGGGAAAACTATGGT.